This is a list of T cell receptor beta chains from one sample in a study of Ad26.COV2.S vaccination and SARS-CoV-2 variants. Using immunoSEQ multiplex PCR, the repertoire was profiled, and TCRdb retains in-frame clones only, with some absent. The sample contains approximately 450,000 clones, around nine tenths of which appear only once. The sample in question was peripheral blood, obtained in a trial of Ad26.COV2.S vaccine versus placebo. These receptors all stem from a person between 18 and 60 years old who received the Ad26.COV2.S COVID-19 vaccine or a placebo. The CDR3 runs from the conserved cysteine through the conserved F or W. D genes are given only for firm matches. Rows give clone size only sometimes, using once, few, many, or a class for an expanded clone.

clone_size: -
d_call: TRBD1
v_call: TRBV7-9
j_call: TRBJ2-5
cdr3_aa: CASSGGTGGLVETQYF
cdr3_nt: TGTGCCAGCAGCGGCGGGACAGGGGGCCTGGTGGAGACCCAGTACTTC

clone_size: -
d_call: -
v_call: TRBV27
j_call: TRBJ2-7
cdr3_aa: CASSFPGPRAEQYF
cdr3_nt: TGTGCCAGCAGTTTCCCCGGGCCGCGGGCCGAGCAGTACTTC

clone_size: -
d_call: -
v_call: TRBV12-3/TRBV12-4
j_call: TRBJ1-1
cdr3_aa: CASSHSWGTEAFF
cdr3_nt: TGTGCCAGCAGCCATAGCTGGGGCACTGAAGCTTTCTTT

clone_size: -
d_call: -
v_call: TRBV7-8
j_call: TRBJ2-7
cdr3_aa: CASSLLPGTGEGSYEQYF
cdr3_nt: TGTGCCAGCAGCTTACTTCCAGGGACGGGAGAGGGATCCTACGAGCAGTACTTC

clone_size: -
d_call: -
v_call: TRBV20-1
j_call: TRBJ1-4
cdr3_aa: CSVERFEKLFF
cdr3_nt: TGCAGTGTTGAGCGATTTGAAAAACTGTTTTTT

clone_size: -
d_call: -
v_call: TRBV28
j_call: TRBJ2-7
cdr3_aa: CASSLSGSLIYEQYF
cdr3_nt: TGTGCCAGCAGTTTATCAGGGTCATTGATCTACGAGCAGTACTTC

clone_size: -
d_call: -
v_call: TRBV9
j_call: TRBJ2-7
cdr3_aa: CASSVVPSSYEQYF
cdr3_nt: TGTGCCAGCAGCGTAGTTCCCTCCTCCTACGAGCAGTACTTC

clone_size: -
d_call: TRBD2
v_call: TRBV19
j_call: TRBJ2-7
cdr3_aa: CASSIGGLAGGAYEQYF
cdr3_nt: TGTGCCAGTAGTATAGGAGGACTAGCGGGAGGTGCCTACGAGCAGTACTTC

clone_size: -
d_call: -
v_call: TRBV6-5
j_call: TRBJ2-3
cdr3_aa: CASSPRGRSADTQYF
cdr3_nt: TGTGCCAGCAGTCCCCGGGGTAGGTCCGCAGATACGCAGTATTTT

clone_size: once
d_call: TRBD2
v_call: TRBV19
j_call: TRBJ2-5
cdr3_aa: CASTPRLAAQETQYF
cdr3_nt: TGTGCCAGTACCCCTCGCCTAGCGGCCCAAGAGACCCAGTACTTC

clone_size: -
d_call: -
v_call: TRBV28
j_call: TRBJ2-2
cdr3_aa: CASSRAPGELFF
cdr3_nt: TGTGCCAGCAGTCGGGCCCCAGGGGAGCTGTTTTTT

clone_size: -
d_call: TRBD1
v_call: TRBV7-8
j_call: TRBJ2-5
cdr3_aa: CASSPRGLLDSETQYF
cdr3_nt: TGTGCCAGCAGCCCTAGGGGGCTTCTGGACTCTGAGACCCAGTACTTC

clone_size: -
d_call: TRBD1
v_call: TRBV6-2/TRBV6-3
j_call: TRBJ1-1
cdr3_aa: CASSSRTGAEAFF
cdr3_nt: TGTGCCAGCAGTTCCCGGACAGGGGCTGAAGCTTTCTTT

clone_size: -
d_call: -
v_call: TRBV11-2
j_call: TRBJ2-5
cdr3_aa: CASSLQGPNQETQYF
cdr3_nt: TGTGCCAGCAGCTTACAGGGTCCCAACCAAGAGACCCAGTACTTC

clone_size: -
d_call: TRBD2
v_call: TRBV14
j_call: TRBJ2-7
cdr3_aa: CASSQVGGREFYEQYF
cdr3_nt: TGTGCCAGCAGCCAAGTCGGCGGGAGGGAGTTCTACGAGCAGTACTTC

clone_size: -
d_call: TRBD1
v_call: TRBV14
j_call: TRBJ2-5
cdr3_aa: CASSSRTGSWAAETQYF
cdr3_nt: TGTGCCAGCAGCTCCCGGACAGGTTCTTGGGCTGCAGAGACCCAGTACTTC

clone_size: -
d_call: -
v_call: TRBV19
j_call: TRBJ2-2
cdr3_aa: CASSIVTTANTGELFF
cdr3_nt: TGTGCCAGTAGTATAGTGACAACCGCGAACACCGGGGAGCTGTTTTTT

clone_size: -
d_call: -
v_call: TRBV3-1/TRBV3-2
j_call: TRBJ1-5
cdr3_aa: CASSQAGDQPQHF
cdr3_nt: TGTGCCAGCAGCCAAGCGGGGGATCAGCCCCAGCATTTT

clone_size: -
d_call: -
v_call: TRBV27
j_call: TRBJ2-1
cdr3_aa: CASSPTSSSYNEQFF
cdr3_nt: TGTGCCAGCAGCCCCACGTCAAGCTCCTACAATGAGCAGTTCTTC

clone_size: -
d_call: -
v_call: TRBV29-1
j_call: TRBJ1-3
cdr3_aa: CSVDRAPADRLSGNTIYF
cdr3_nt: TGCAGCGTCGATCGCGCACCGGCTGACAGGCTCTCTGGAAACACCATATATTTT

clone_size: -
d_call: -
v_call: TRBV9
j_call: TRBJ2-1
cdr3_aa: CASSAWSARGYNEQFF
cdr3_nt: TGTGCCAGCAGCGCCTGGTCTGCCAGGGGCTACAATGAGCAGTTCTTC

clone_size: -
d_call: TRBD2
v_call: TRBV10-3
j_call: TRBJ2-1
cdr3_aa: CAIRSDPGLAGGPGSYNEQFF
cdr3_nt: TGTGCCATCCGCTCAGACCCGGGACTAGCGGGAGGGCCGGGGTCCTACAATGAGCAGTTCTTC

clone_size: -
d_call: -
v_call: TRBV19
j_call: TRBJ1-2
cdr3_aa: CASSVDYGYTF
cdr3_nt: TGTGCCAGTAGTGTAGACTATGGCTACACCTTC

clone_size: -
d_call: -
v_call: TRBV6-1
j_call: TRBJ1-1
cdr3_aa: CASSEGRESQNTEAFF
cdr3_nt: TGTGCCAGCAGTGAAGGCCGGGAGAGCCAGAACACTGAAGCTTTCTTT

clone_size: few
d_call: -
v_call: TRBV30
j_call: TRBJ2-1
cdr3_aa: CAWRAGVSVFDEQFF
cdr3_nt: TGTGCCTGGAGAGCAGGGGTTTCGGTATTTGATGAGCAGTTCTTC

clone_size: -
d_call: TRBD2
v_call: TRBV27
j_call: TRBJ2-7
cdr3_aa: CASSFTPTSGRYYEQYF
cdr3_nt: TGTGCCAGCAGTTTTACTCCGACTAGCGGGAGGTACTACGAGCAGTACTTC

clone_size: -
d_call: -
v_call: TRBV29-1
j_call: TRBJ1-5
cdr3_aa: CSPAVPRGLNQPQHF
cdr3_nt: TGCAGCCCAGCTGTTCCCAGGGGCCTCAATCAGCCCCAGCATTTT

clone_size: -
d_call: -
v_call: TRBV7-9
j_call: TRBJ1-4
cdr3_aa: CASTHSGLGDGKLFF
cdr3_nt: TGTGCCAGCACCCATTCAGGTCTCGGGGACGGAAAACTGTTTTTT

clone_size: -
d_call: TRBD2
v_call: TRBV19
j_call: TRBJ2-5
cdr3_aa: CASSIEASGVQETQYF
cdr3_nt: TGTGCCAGTAGTATTGAGGCTAGCGGAGTACAAGAGACCCAGTACTTC

clone_size: few
d_call: TRBD1
v_call: TRBV7-3
j_call: TRBJ2-1
cdr3_aa: CASSMGQGNEQFF
cdr3_nt: TGTGCCAGCAGCATGGGACAGGGGAATGAGCAGTTCTTC

clone_size: -
d_call: -
v_call: TRBV28
j_call: TRBJ1-2
cdr3_aa: CASSYRAHYGYTF
cdr3_nt: TGTGCCAGCAGTTACAGGGCCCACTATGGCTACACCTTC

clone_size: -
d_call: TRBD2
v_call: TRBV6-6
j_call: TRBJ2-7
cdr3_aa: CASSQGLAGRAYEQYF
cdr3_nt: TGTGCCAGCAGTCAGGGACTAGCGGGCCGAGCCTACGAGCAGTACTTC

clone_size: -
d_call: TRBD2
v_call: TRBV19
j_call: TRBJ2-1
cdr3_aa: CASSIFSAGGAEQFF
cdr3_nt: TGTGCCAGTAGTATATTCTCTGCGGGAGGTGCTGAGCAGTTCTTC

clone_size: few
d_call: TRBD2
v_call: TRBV3-1/TRBV3-2
j_call: TRBJ2-5
cdr3_aa: CASSLRTSGRGETQYF
cdr3_nt: TGTGCCAGCAGCCTAAGGACTAGCGGGAGAGGGGAGACCCAGTACTTC

clone_size: -
d_call: TRBD2
v_call: TRBV5-1
j_call: TRBJ2-4
cdr3_aa: CASSGGTSGSHIQYF
cdr3_nt: TGCGCCAGCAGCGGTGGGACTAGCGGGAGCCACATTCAGTACTTC

clone_size: -
d_call: -
v_call: TRBV24-1
j_call: TRBJ1-1
cdr3_aa: CATSYQGGAEAFF
cdr3_nt: TGTGCCACCAGTTATCAGGGCGGAGCTGAAGCTTTCTTT

clone_size: -
d_call: -
v_call: TRBV30
j_call: TRBJ2-1
cdr3_aa: CAWVRDVNEQFF
cdr3_nt: TGTGCCTGGGTACGGGACGTTAATGAGCAGTTCTTC

clone_size: -
d_call: -
v_call: TRBV5-8
j_call: TRBJ1-5
cdr3_aa: CASSLLVISNQPQHF
cdr3_nt: TGTGCCAGCAGCTTGCTCGTAATTAGCAATCAGCCCCAGCATTTT

clone_size: -
d_call: TRBD1
v_call: TRBV5-1
j_call: TRBJ2-2
cdr3_aa: CASSLLQGAGAGELFF
cdr3_nt: TGCGCCAGCAGCCTACTACAGGGGGCTGGGGCCGGGGAGCTGTTTTTT

clone_size: -
d_call: TRBD1
v_call: TRBV29-1
j_call: TRBJ1-1
cdr3_aa: CSVLRDRVTEAFF
cdr3_nt: TGCAGCGTACTCCGGGACAGGGTTACTGAAGCTTTCTTT

clone_size: -
d_call: TRBD1
v_call: TRBV9
j_call: TRBJ2-5
cdr3_aa: CASSALDRVGWETQYF
cdr3_nt: TGTGCCAGCAGCGCCCTCGACAGGGTAGGCTGGGAGACCCAGTACTTC

clone_size: -
d_call: -
v_call: TRBV11-2
j_call: TRBJ1-2
cdr3_aa: CASSLQGSGGYTF
cdr3_nt: TGTGCCAGCAGCTTACAGGGTTCTGGCGGCTACACCTTC

clone_size: -
d_call: TRBD1
v_call: TRBV5-1
j_call: TRBJ2-1
cdr3_aa: CASSDRTGGGYNEQFF
cdr3_nt: TGCGCCAGCAGCGATCGGACAGGGGGCGGGTACAATGAGCAGTTCTTC